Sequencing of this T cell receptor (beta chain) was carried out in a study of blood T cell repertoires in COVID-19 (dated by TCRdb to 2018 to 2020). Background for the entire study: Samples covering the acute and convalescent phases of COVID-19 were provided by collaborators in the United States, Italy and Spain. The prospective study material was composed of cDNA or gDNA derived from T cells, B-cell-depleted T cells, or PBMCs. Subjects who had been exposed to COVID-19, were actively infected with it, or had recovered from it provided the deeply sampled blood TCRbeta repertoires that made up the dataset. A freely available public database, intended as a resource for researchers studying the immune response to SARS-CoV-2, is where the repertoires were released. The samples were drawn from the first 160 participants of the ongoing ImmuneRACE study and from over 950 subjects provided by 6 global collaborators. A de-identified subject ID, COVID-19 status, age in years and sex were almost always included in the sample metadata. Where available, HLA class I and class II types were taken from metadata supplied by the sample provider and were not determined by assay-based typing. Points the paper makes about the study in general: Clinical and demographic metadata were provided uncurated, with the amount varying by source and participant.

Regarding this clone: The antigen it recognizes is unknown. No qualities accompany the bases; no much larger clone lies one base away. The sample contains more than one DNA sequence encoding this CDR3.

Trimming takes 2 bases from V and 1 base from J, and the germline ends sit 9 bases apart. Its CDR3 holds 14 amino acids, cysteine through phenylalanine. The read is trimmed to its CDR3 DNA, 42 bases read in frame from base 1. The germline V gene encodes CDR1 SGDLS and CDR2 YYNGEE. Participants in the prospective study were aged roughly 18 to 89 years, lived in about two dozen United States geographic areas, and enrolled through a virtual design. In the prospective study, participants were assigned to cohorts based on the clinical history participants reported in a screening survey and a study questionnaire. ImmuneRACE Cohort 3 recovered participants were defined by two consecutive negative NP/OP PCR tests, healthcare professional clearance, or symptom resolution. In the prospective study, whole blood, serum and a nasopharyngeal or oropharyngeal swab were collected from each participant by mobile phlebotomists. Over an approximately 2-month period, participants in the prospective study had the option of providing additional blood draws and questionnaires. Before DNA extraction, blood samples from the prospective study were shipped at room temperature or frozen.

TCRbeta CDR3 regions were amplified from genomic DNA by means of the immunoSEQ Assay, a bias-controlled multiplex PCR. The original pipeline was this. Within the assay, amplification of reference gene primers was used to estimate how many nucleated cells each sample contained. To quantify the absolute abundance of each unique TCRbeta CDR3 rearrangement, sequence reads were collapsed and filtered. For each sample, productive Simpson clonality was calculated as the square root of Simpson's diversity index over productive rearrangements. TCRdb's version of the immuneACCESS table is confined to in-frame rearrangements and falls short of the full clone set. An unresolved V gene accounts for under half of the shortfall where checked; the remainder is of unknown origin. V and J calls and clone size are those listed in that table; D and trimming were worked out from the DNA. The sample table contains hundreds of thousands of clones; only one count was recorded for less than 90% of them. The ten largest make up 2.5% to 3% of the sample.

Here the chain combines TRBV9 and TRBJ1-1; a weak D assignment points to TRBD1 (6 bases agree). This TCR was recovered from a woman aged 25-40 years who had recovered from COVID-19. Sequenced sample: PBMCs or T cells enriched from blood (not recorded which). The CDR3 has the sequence CASSVTTGNTEAFF. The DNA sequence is TGTGCCAGCAGCGTGACGACAGGGAACACTGAAGCTTTCTTT.